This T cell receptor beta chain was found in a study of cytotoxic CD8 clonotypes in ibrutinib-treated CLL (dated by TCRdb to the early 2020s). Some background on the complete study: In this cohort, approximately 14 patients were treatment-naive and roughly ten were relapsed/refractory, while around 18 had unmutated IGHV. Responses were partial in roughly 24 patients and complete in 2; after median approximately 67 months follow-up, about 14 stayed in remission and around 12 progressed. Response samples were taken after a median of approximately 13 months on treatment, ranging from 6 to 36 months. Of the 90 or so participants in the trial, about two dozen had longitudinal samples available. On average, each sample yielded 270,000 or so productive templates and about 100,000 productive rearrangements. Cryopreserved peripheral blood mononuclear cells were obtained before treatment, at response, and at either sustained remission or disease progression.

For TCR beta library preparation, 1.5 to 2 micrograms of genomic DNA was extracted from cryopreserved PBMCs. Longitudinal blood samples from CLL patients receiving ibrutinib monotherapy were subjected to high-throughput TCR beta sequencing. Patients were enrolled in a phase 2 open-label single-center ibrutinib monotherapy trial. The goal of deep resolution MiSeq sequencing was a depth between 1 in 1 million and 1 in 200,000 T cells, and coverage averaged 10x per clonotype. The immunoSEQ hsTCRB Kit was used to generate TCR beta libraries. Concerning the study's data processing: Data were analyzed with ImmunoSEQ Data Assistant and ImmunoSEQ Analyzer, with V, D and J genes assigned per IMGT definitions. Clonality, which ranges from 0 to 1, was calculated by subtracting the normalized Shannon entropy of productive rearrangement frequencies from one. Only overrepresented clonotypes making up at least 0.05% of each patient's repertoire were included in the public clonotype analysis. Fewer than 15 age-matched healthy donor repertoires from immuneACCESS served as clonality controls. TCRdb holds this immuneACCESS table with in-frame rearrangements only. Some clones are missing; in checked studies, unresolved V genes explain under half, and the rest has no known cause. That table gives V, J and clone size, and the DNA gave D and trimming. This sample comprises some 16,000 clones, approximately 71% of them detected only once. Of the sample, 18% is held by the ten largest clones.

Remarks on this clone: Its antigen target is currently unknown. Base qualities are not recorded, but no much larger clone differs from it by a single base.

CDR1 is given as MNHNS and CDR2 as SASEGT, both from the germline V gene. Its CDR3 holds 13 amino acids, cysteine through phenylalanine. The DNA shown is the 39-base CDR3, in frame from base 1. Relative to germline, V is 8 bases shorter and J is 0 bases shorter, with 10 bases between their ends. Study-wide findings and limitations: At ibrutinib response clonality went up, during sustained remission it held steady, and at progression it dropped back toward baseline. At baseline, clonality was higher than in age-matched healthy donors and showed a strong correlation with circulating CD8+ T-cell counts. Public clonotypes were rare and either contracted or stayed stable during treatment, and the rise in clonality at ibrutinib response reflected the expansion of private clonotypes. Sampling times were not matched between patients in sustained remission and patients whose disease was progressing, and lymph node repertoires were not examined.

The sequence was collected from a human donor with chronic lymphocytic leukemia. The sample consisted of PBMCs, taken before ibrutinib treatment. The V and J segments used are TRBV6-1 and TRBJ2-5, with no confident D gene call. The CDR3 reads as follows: CASVGPNQETQYF. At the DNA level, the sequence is TGTGCCAGCGTAGGACCGAACCAAGAGACCCAGTACTTC.